This T cell receptor beta chain was recovered during a study of blood T cell repertoires in COVID-19 (dated by TCRdb to the early 2020s). Some background on the complete study: Samples from collaborators originated in the United States, Italy and Spain and spanned both the acute and convalescent phases of COVID-19. A freely available public database, intended as a resource for researchers studying the immune response to SARS-CoV-2, is where the repertoires were released. Samples came from the ongoing ImmuneRACE study (first 160 participants) plus 1,254 subjects from 6 global collaborators. Where available, HLA class I and class II types were obtained from metadata supplied by the sample provider rather than from assay-based typing. The dataset comprised deeply sampled blood TCRbeta repertoires from subjects exposed to, actively infected with, or recovered from COVID-19. The material from the prospective study consisted of cDNA or gDNA derived from T cells, B-cell-depleted T cells, or PBMCs. The sample metadata nearly always contained a de-identified subject ID, COVID-19 status, age in years and sex.

This clone was counted between two and nine times. Its target antigen remains unknown. Base qualities were left out, and no much larger clone turns up one base away. Summary of the overall study and its limitations: The amount of clinical and demographic metadata varied by source and participant and was provided uncurated.

The collaborating institutions used their own protocols to collect whole blood in K2EDTA tubes. For TCRbeta analysis, collaborators shipped samples as frozen whole blood, isolated PBMCs, or DNA extracted from either of those sample types. Via the germline V gene, CDR1 is MDHEN and CDR2 SYDVKM. Trimmed from V: 6 bases; trimmed from J: 1 base; junction bases lacking a gene match: 3. Reading from cysteine to phenylalanine, the CDR3 counts 15 amino acids. Just CDR3 DNA is preserved here, 45 bases in frame from base 1. The immunoSEQ Assay, a bias-controlled multiplex PCR, was used to amplify TCRbeta CDR3 regions from genomic DNA. As for how the authors treated the data: The number of nucleated cells in each sample was estimated by amplification of reference gene primers within the assay. Sequence reads were collapsed and filtered to measure the absolute abundance of every unique TCRbeta CDR3 rearrangement. For each sample, productive Simpson clonality was calculated as the square root of Simpson's diversity index over productive rearrangements. The clones in this table, taken by TCRdb from immuneACCESS, are in-frame only. Not every clone is retained; where verified, under half of the shortfall comes from an unresolved V gene, and the cause of the rest is unknown. V, J and clone size derive from that table, while D and trimming were established from the DNA sequence. In this sample the table shows approximately 89,000 clones, around 72% of which occur a single time. The ten most abundant clones make up around 22% of the sample.

This sequence originates from a man between 65 and 85 years old with acute or convalescent COVID-19. The sequenced sample consisted of peripheral blood. This chain is built from TRBV28 and TRBJ1-1, and TRBD1 matches 12 of the central bases. The DNA sequence is as follows: TGTGCCAGCAGGTGGGACAGGGGGCCGAACACTGAAGCTTTCTTT. This translates into CASRWDRGPNTEAFF.